Sequencing of this T cell receptor beta chain was carried out in a study of PD-L1 blockade in urothelial cancer. Time point reported: peripheral blood 6 weeks after treatment start. All patients carried locally advanced or metastatic urothelial carcinoma. Pretreatment and on-treatment samples were taken, numbering 1 to 8 per patient. Trimming cost V 2 bases and J 6 bases, with 14 bases left between them. The CDR3 totals 14 residues. Germline V gives CDR1 SGHRS, CDR2 YFSETQ. TCRdb's table, derived via immunoSEQ multiplex PCR, lists solely in-frame clones and lacks some. The sample comprises about 30,000 clones, 84% of which are singletons, and around 3% rests with the top ten.

The clonotype originates from an older man with urothelial cancer. The sample was PBMCs, taken around atezolizumab (anti-PD-L1) treatment. This chain uses TRBV5-1 with TRBJ1-2; weak D call: TRBD1 (6 bases). The CDR3 reads CASSLQGDTDGYTF. In nucleotides, the CDR3 is TGCGCCAGCAGCTTACAGGGCGACACCGATGGCTACACCTTC.